This TCR beta chain was captured by sequencing in a study of blood T cell repertoires in COVID-19. Study overall: Material from acute and convalescent COVID-19 was sourced from the United States, Italy and Spain. Nucleic acid was either cDNA or gDNA, and it came from T cells, B-cell-depleted T cells, or PBMCs.

Authors' data handling: The authors estimated nucleated cell counts from reference gene primer amplification. Here immunoSEQ multiplex PCR was the method, and the copy in TCRdb shows in-frame clones only, minus some. For V, J and clone size, that table is used; D and trimming come from the DNA. This table holds 150,000 to 200,000 clones, 81% found once. V trimming: 1 base; J trimming: 0 bases; junction bases outside the gene matches: 10. Germline CDR1 and CDR2: LGHNA and YNFKEQ. This CDR3 has 18 amino acids. The receptor was isolated from a man aged 60-69 years with active or convalescent COVID-19. The chain employs TRBV4-2 and TRBJ2-3; TRBD2 agrees at 7 bases. Sequenced sample: peripheral blood. This CDR3 reads CASSQVGGLGTSTDTQYF. In DNA form, the CDR3 reads TGTGCCAGCAGCCAAGTTGGAGGACTAGGGACTAGCACAGATACGCAGTATTTT.